This T cell receptor (beta chain) was obtained from a study of control samples from healthy donors and cancer patients. Assay used: immunoSEQ multiplex PCR; TCRdb lists only in-frame clones, some missing. The sample yields 120,000 or so clones, approximately 89% seen once. This clone was seen once. V dropped 7 bases and J dropped 0 bases, with 13 bases sitting between them. Per germline, CDR1 SEHNR and CDR2 FQNEAQ (reference sequence). There are 15 residues in the CDR3. The V call is TRBV7-9, the J call TRBJ2-1; perhaps TRBD1 as D (6 bases). The receptor's source is a young man in good health. The sample comprised blood. CDR3 sequence reads: CASIPGASSYNEQFF. The DNA of the CDR3 is TGTGCCAGCATTCCAGGGGCAAGCTCCTACAATGAGCAGTTCTTC.